The present entry profiles one T cell receptor (beta chain) with its context. The data are from a study of blood T cell repertoires in COVID-19. Across the study: The United States, Italy and Spain were the sources of the acute and convalescent COVID-19 samples. From T cells, B-cell-depleted T cells, or PBMCs came the material, which was cDNA or gDNA.

CDR1 is WSHSY, CDR2 SAAADI, per germline. The ends were cut back, 4 bases at V and 3 bases at J, with 7 bases in the middle. The CDR3 length is 13 residues. Authors' processing steps: Counts of nucleated cells, estimated from reference gene primer amplification, were obtained. Only in-frame clones appear in the TCRdb table, and some are missing; sequencing was by immunoSEQ multiplex PCR. Clone size and the V and J calls come from that table; the DNA yielded D and trimming. The data show under 350,000 clones, roughly 89% seen once. This clonotype originated in a man aged 35-49 years with acute or convalescent COVID-19. The chain joins TRBV10-2 to TRBJ2-1; TRBD1 is a possible D gene (5 bases). Sample: peripheral blood. CDR3 sequence reads: CASSAQGYNEQFF. CDR3 nucleotides: TGCGCCAGCAGTGCTCAGGGCTACAATGAGCAGTTCTTC.